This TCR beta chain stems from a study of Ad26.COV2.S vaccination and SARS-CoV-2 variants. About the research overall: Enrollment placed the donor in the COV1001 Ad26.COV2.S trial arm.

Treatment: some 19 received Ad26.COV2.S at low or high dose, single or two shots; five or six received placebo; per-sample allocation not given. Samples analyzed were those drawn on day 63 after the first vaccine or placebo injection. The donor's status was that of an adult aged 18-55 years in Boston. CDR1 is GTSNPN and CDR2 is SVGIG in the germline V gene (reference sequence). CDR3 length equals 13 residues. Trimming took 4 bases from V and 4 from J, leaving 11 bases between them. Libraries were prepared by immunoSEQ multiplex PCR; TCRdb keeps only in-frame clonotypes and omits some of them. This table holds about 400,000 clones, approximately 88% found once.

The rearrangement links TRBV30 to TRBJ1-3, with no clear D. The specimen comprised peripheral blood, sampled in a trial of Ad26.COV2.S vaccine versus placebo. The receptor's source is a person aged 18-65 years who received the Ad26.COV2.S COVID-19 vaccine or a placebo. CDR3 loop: CAWIEVTGNTIYF. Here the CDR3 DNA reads TGTGCCTGGATAGAAGTAACCGGAAACACCATATATTTT.